The 6 T cell receptor beta chains in this list originate from one sample, sequenced in a study of tissue T cells after allogeneic stem cell transplantation. Only in-frame clones appear in the TCRdb table, and some are missing; sequencing was by immunoSEQ multiplex PCR. The profile shows about 5,200 clones, 25% to 40% of them singletons. The time point denotes: mouse harvest day 14 after allogeneic transplant. Tail vein injection delivered 10^7 T-cell-depleted bone marrow cells and 10^6 splenic CD5+ T cells. Material: skin. These receptors were collected from a female BALB/c mouse given C57BL/6 T cells with graft-versus-host disease after an allogeneic hematopoietic cell transplant.

This clone is deemed medium-sized. Gene names refer to mouse genes. The read halts 1 residue ahead of the CDR3 end, with the missing end drawn from the germline J gene. The V call is TRBV26, the J call TRBJ1-3, with D unclear. The CDR3 contains 14 residues. Germline CDR1 is KGHPV and CDR2 is FQNQEV (reference sequence). Trimming left V 0 bases short and J 0 bases short, with 3 bases between. CDR3 DNA (partial): TGTGCCAGCAGTCTGTCTGATTCTGGAAATACGCTCTAT. It codes for CASSLSDSGNTLY. The CDR3 in its entirety is CASSLSDSGNTLYF. Full variable domain (remainder filled in from reference TRBV26 and TRBJ1-3): NSKVIQTPRYLVKGQGQKAKMRCIPEKGHPVVFWYQQNKNNEFKFLINFQNQEVLQQIDMTEKRFSAECPSNSPCSLEIQSSEAGDSALYLCASSLSDSGNTLYFGEGSRLIVV.

Details on this clone: Mouse gene names and germline throughout. Sequencing ends 1 residue short of the CDR3 end; the germline J gene provides the rest. The rearrangement links TRBV12-2 to TRBJ2-5, with TRBD1 matching 7 bases. The CDR3 extends over 14 amino acids. Trimming at V came to 0 bases and at J to 2 bases, leaving 1 base not matched to a gene. Germline V CDR1 and CDR2: SGHLS, HYDKME. The covered CDR3 bases are TGTGCCAGCTCTCTCGACAGGGCCCAAGACACCCAGTAC. The encoded protein is CASSLDRAQDTQY. The full-length CDR3 reads as CASSLDRAQDTQYF.

Concerning this clone itself: Gene names and germline match the mouse. Read coverage stops 1 residue before the CDR3 terminus; the germline J gene supplies the remainder. The chain has TRBV13-3 and TRBJ1-4; D might be TRBD1 (6 bases). Deletions cut 6 bases from V and 7 bases from J, with 13 bases between. The V gene's germline CDR1 is NNHDY and CDR2 SYVADS. This CDR3 has 13 residues. CDR3 DNA, as far as it was read: TGTGCCAGCAAAGGCAGGGGTGTCGAAAGATTATTT. Amino acids: CASKGRGVERLF. The complete CDR3 protein is CASKGRGVERLFF. The full variable domain, completed using reference TRBV13-3 and TRBJ1-4, is EAAVTQSPRSKVAVTGGKVTLSCHQTNNHDYMYWYRQDTGHGLRLIHYSYVADSTEKGDIPDGYKASRPSQENFSLILELASLSQTAVYFCASKGRGVERLFFGHGTKLSVL.

A word on this clone: Gene names follow the mouse nomenclature. From the germline J gene comes the end of the CDR3, since the read stops 1 residue before it. V is TRBV26 and J is TRBJ2-2, with D perhaps TRBD1 or TRBD2 (6 bases each). Germline values: CDR1 KGHPV, CDR2 FQNQEV (reference sequence). V lost 2 bases and J lost 4, with 11 bases in between. This CDR3 comprises 15 residues. CDR3 region: CASSLGGAGTGQLYF. The sequenced part of the CDR3 DNA is TGTGCCAGCAGTCTGGGGGGCGCAGGCACCGGGCAGCTCTAC.

Concerning this clone: Gene names and germline refer to mouse. The CDR3 bases that were read are TGTGCAAGCAGCCATACATCTAACCAAGACACCCAGTAC. It codes for CASSHTSNQDTQY. The entire CDR3 protein reads CASSHTSNQDTQYF. The chain is built from TRBV16 and TRBJ2-5; D uncertain. The observed sequence ends 1 residue before the CDR3 terminus, with the missing tail filled in from the germline J gene. V lost 5 bases and J 0 bases, leaving 9 bases between the germline ends. The CDR3 has 14 amino acids. The V gene's germline CDR1 is SGHSA and CDR2 FRNQAP.

This clone was seen a few times. Gene names denote mouse genes. The DNA ends 1 residue before the CDR3 does, and the rest of the CDR3 is filled in from the germline J gene. V gene TRBV15 combines with J gene TRBJ2-2, with TRBD2 matching 12 bases. The CDR3 is 17 amino acids. The germline gives CDR1 SGHND, CDR2 FRSKSL. The J segment lost 5 bases and the V segment lost 4 bases, leaving 8 bases of the junction unmatched. The part of the CDR3 DNA that was read is TGTGCCAGCAGTTCCTCGACTGGGGGGGCGCGTACCGGGCAGCTCTAC. Its protein is CASSSSTGGARTGQLY. The whole CDR3 reads CASSSSTGGARTGQLYF. The complete variable domain, with remaining parts taken from reference TRBV15 and TRBJ2-2, reads DAGVTQTPRHEVAEKGQTIILKCEPVSGHNDLFWYRQTKIQGLELLSYFRSKSLMEDGGAFKDRFKAEMLNSSFSTLKIQPTEPKDSAVYLCASSSSTGGARTGQLYFGEGSKLTVL.